The 9 T cell receptor beta chains below all came from one sample that was sequenced in a study of T cells after yellow fever vaccination. Each CDR3 protein gets one entry after TCRdb re-called the 5' RACE reads with MiXCR. The repertoire holds a few hundred thousand distinct CDR3 sequences, with 15% to 20% as singletons. Here the sequenced sample was PBMCs, taken 15 days after the yellow fever booster vaccination. All receptors come from a man aged 30 to 39 who received the YFV17D yellow fever vaccine.

The chain combines TRBV6-1 with TRBJ2-1; D might be TRBD2 (5 bases). V lost 6 bases to trimming and J lost 3 bases, with 15 bases between them. The CDR3 extends over 15 amino acids. CDR1 MNHNS and CDR2 SASEGT come from the germline V gene. CDR3 amino acids: CASSPHERIYNEQFF. DNA for the CDR3: TGTGCCAGCAGCCCCCACGAGCGGATCTACAATGAGCAGTTCTTC.

The chain has TRBV20-1 and TRBJ2-1; 8 nucleotides line up with TRBD2. This CDR3 is built from 17 residues. The junction had 17 bases not matched to a gene; V was cut back by 6 bases and J by 4 bases. Germline V CDR1 and CDR2: DFQATT, SNEGSKA (reference sequence). CDR3 nucleotide sequence: TGCAGTGCCCCGGATGGCAGCGGGAGACTGGCTTACAATGAGCAGTTCTTC. Encoded protein: CSAPDGSGRLAYNEQFF.

The rearrangement links TRBV11-3 to TRBJ2-1; D possibly corresponds to TRBD2 (5 bases). CDR3 length: 13 amino acids. Germline assignment: CDR1 SGHNT and CDR2 YENEEA. The V and J ends lost 4 bases and 6 bases respectively, with 10 bases between them. CDR3 sequence (DNA): TGTGCCAGCAGCTCCCGGGATTTCAATGAGCAGTTCTTC. Its protein is CASSSRDFNEQFF.

V and J are TRBV30 and TRBJ2-7, with D perhaps TRBD1 (6 bases). CDR3 length: 13 residues. Trimming took 2 bases from V and 5 from J, leaving 13 bases between them. Per the germline V gene, CDR1 is GTSNPN and CDR2 is SVGIG (reference sequence). CDR3 in amino acids: CAWSTQGLDEQYF. The DNA of the CDR3 is TGTGCCTGGAGTACCCAGGGGCTGGACGAGCAGTACTTC.

This clonotype came up a few times. The genes are TRBV25-1 and TRBJ2-6; D not resolved. CDR3 length: 14 amino acids. Deletions cut 4 bases from V and 5 bases from J, with 9 bases between. From germline, CDR1 is MGHDK and CDR2 SYGVNS. The CDR3 protein is CASSGSLWANVLTF. In nucleotides, the CDR3 is TGTGCCAGCAGTGGGTCCCTGTGGGCCAACGTCCTGACTTTC.

This chain joins TRBV12-3 or TRBV12-4 and TRBJ1-4; TRBD1 might be the D (5 bases). The CDR3 extends over 15 amino acids. The V and J ends lost 6 bases and 4 bases respectively, with 15 bases between them. The CDR3 sequence is CASSPPGTLNEKLFF. CDR3 DNA sequence: TGTGCCAGCAGCCCGCCAGGGACCCTTAATGAAAAACTGTTTTTT.

The chain joins TRBV15 to TRBJ2-5; TRBD1 might be the D (5 bases). V lost 1 base and J lost 5, with 14 bases in between. Germline V lookup: CDR1 LNHNV, CDR2 YYDKDF (reference sequence). This CDR3 region has 15 residues. CDR3 nucleotides: TGTGCCACCAGCAGAGGTTCAGGGCAGGAGGAGACCCAGTACTTC. Its protein is CATSRGSGQEETQYF. Drawing the rest from reference TRBV15 and TRBJ2-5, the complete variable domain is DAMVIQNPRYQVTQFGKPVTLSCSQTLNHNVMYWYQQKSSQAPKLLFHYYDKDFNNEADTPDNFQSRRPNTSFCFLDIRSPGLGDTAMYLCATSRGSGQEETQYFGPGTRLLVL.

The V and J genes are TRBV18 and TRBJ1-3; D gene unclear. The germline V gene encodes CDR1 KGHSH and CDR2 LQKENI. The CDR3 consists of 16 residues. Trimming removed 3 bases at V and 1 base at J, with 13 bases between. CDR3 sequence: CASSPQPLLSGNTIYF. CDR3 DNA: TGTGCCAGCTCACCCCAACCGCTGTTGTCTGGAAACACCATATATTTT. The variable domain in full, completed from reference TRBV18 and TRBJ1-3, reads NAGVMQNPRHLVRRRGQEARLRCSPMKGHSHVYWYRQLPEEGLKFMVYLQKENIIDESGMPKERFSAEFPKEGPSILRIQQVVRGDSAAYFCASSPQPLLSGNTIYFGEGSWLTVV.

DNA of the CDR3: TGTGCCAGCAGCCGTCGGACAGGGGGGGAGCAGTTCTTC. It yields the protein CASSRRTGGEQFF. The rearrangement uses TRBV12-3 or TRBV12-4 and TRBJ2-1; 10 bases match TRBD1. This CDR3 comprises 13 residues. V lost 6 bases to trimming and J lost 10 bases; unmatched junction nucleotides: 6.